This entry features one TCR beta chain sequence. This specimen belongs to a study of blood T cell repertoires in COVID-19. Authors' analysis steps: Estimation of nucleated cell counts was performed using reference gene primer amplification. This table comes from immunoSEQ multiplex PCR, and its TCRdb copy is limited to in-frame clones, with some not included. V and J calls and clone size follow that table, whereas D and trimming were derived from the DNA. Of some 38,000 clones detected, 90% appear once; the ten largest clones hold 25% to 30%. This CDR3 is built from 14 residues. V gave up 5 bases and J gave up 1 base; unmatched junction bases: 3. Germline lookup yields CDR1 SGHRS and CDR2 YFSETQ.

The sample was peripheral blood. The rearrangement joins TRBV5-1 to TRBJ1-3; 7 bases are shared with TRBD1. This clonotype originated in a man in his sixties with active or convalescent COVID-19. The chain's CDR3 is CASRPTGSGNTIYF. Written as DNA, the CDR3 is TGCGCCAGCAGACCGACAGGGTCTGGAAACACCATATATTTT.